A single sample is the source of the 3 T cell receptor beta chains below, sequenced in a study of human T cells and chemical hapten exposure (dated by TCRdb to the early 2020s). Unfractionated whole blood was collected in Tempus Blood RNA tubes, and total RNA was extracted from that blood. Library method: 5' RACE. TCRdb names Illumina MiSeq as the instrument used. The raw public reads went through TCRdb reprocessing: fastp at Q25, MiXCR clone calling, in-frame beta chains kept. Identical CDR3 protein sequences are pooled into one entry, listed with their most common genes and DNA. The sample table holds 95,000 to 120,000 distinct CDR3 sequences, of which approximately 20% were seen once. The ten top clones hold around 2.7% of the sample. Every receptor here comes from a human donor in good health.

The chain uses TRBV12-3 or TRBV12-4 and TRBJ2-2; 7 nucleotides match TRBD2. There are 15 residues in the CDR3. Unmatched junction bases numbered 7, after V lost 5 bases and J lost 4 bases. The CDR3 DNA reads as TGTGCCAGCAGTCCGGCGGGACTAAGCACCGGGGAGCTGTTTTTT. Encoded protein: CASSPAGLSTGELFF.

This clonotype was observed a handful of times. The rearrangement joins TRBV24-1 to TRBJ2-2; 8 nucleotides align to TRBD1. This CDR3 region has 16 residues. V trimming: 12 bases; J trimming: 2 bases; junction bases outside the gene matches: 13. The germline CDR1 and CDR2 sequences are KGHDR and SFDVKD. This CDR3 is CASGAGGRFNTGELFF. As DNA, the CDR3 is TGTGCCTCCGGGGCAGGGGGCCGATTTAACACCGGGGAGCTGTTTTTT.

Many counts were recorded for this clonotype. The gene calls are TRBV28 and TRBJ2-7, with D possibly TRBD2 on 6 matching bases. Trimming stripped 8 bases from V and 4 bases from J, with 21 bases between. CDR1 is MDHEN, CDR2 SYDVKM, per germline. This CDR3 spans 15 amino acids. The CDR3 reads CASGLVVGGSYEQYF. In nucleotides, the CDR3 is TGTGCCAGCGGTCTAGTCGTCGGGGGTAGTTACGAGCAGTACTTC. Full variable domain (missing parts from reference TRBV28 and TRBJ2-7): DVKVTQSSRYLVKRTGEKVFLECVQDMDHENMFWYRQDPGLGLRLIYFSYDVKMKEKGDIPEGYSVSREKKERFSLILESASTNQTSMYLCASGLVVGGSYEQYFGPGTRLTVT.